Listed here are 13 T cell receptor beta chains from one sample, sequenced in a study of siplizumab effects on memory and regulatory T cells. Using immunoSEQ multiplex PCR, the repertoire was profiled, and TCRdb retains in-frame clones only, with some absent. The sample includes some 100,000 clones, 75% to 95% of them seen just once. The sequenced material came from CD4+ T cells sorted from blood. The receptors come from a human donor in good health. Some clones in this sample may be carry-over from other donors' samples.

J is TRBJ2-5 and V is TRBV4-1, with 11 bases lining up with TRBD2. The CDR3 is 16 residues long. Germline loops: CDR1 MGHRA, CDR2 YSYEKL. The junction had 1 base not matched to a gene; V was cut back by 1 base and J by 0 bases. CDR3 sequence (DNA): TGCGCCAGCAGCCAAGGGACTAGCGGGTACCAAGAGACCCAGTACTTC. Translating gives CASSQGTSGYQETQYF.

This sequence joins TRBV19 and TRBJ2-5; 10 bases map to TRBD1. In germline, CDR1 is LNHDA, CDR2 SQIVND (reference sequence). V trimming: 2 bases; J trimming: 5 bases; junction bases outside the gene matches: 8. The CDR3 has 16 amino acids. Here the CDR3 DNA reads TGTGCCAGTAGTATACCGGGACAGGGGTCTCGGGAGACCCAGTACTTC. It specifies CASSIPGQGSRETQYF.

The chain employs TRBV30 and TRBJ2-2; a possible D gene is TRBD1 (5 bases). V shed 3 bases and J shed 1 base, with 6 bases lying between them. Per the germline V gene, CDR1 is GTSNPN and CDR2 is SVGIG (reference sequence). The CDR3 totals 13 residues. Here the CDR3 DNA reads TGTGCCTGGAGACAGGAGAACACCGGGGAGCTGTTTTTT. It translates to CAWRQENTGELFF. Looking up the rest from reference TRBV30 and TRBJ2-2 gives the full variable domain: SQTIHQWPATLVQPVGSPLSLECTVEGTSNPNLYWYRQAAGRGLQLLFYSVGIGQISSEVPQNLSASRPQDRQFILSSKKLLLSDSGFYLCAWRQENTGELFFGEGSRLTVL.

The CDR3 DNA is TGTGCCAGCAGCGTTAGGCCGGGGTCCTCCTACGAGCAGTACTTC. This translates into CASSVRPGSSYEQYF. This chain joins TRBV7-2 and TRBJ2-7; D perhaps matches TRBD2 (5 bases). Trimming removed 5 bases from V and 0 bases from J, with 14 bases in between. This CDR3 is built from 15 residues. The V gene's germline CDR1 is SGHTA and CDR2 FQGNSA.

The chain combines TRBV5-1 with TRBJ2-3; 7 bases line up with TRBD1. CDR1 and CDR2 from the germline V gene are SGHRS and YFSETQ. With 3 bases clipped from V and 3 bases from J, the junction kept 4 bases outside the gene matches. The CDR3 runs 14 residues. CDR3 nucleotide sequence: TGCGCCAGCAGCTGGGACAGAGGAACAGATACGCAGTATTTT. Translation gives CASSWDRGTDTQYF.

The CDR3 bases are TGTGCCAGCAGCTCCGCCGGGACTATATCCTACGAGCAGTACTTC. Translated, it gives CASSSAGTISYEQYF. The V gene is TRBV5-4, the J gene TRBJ2-7; 7 bases agree with TRBD2. V was pared by 3 bases and J by 1 base, with 7 bases of the junction left unmatched. This CDR3 contains 15 residues. CDR1 and CDR2 from the germline V gene are SGHNT and YYREEE (reference sequence).

The chain combines TRBV27 with TRBJ2-1, with 10 bases identical to TRBD2. This CDR3 is 15 amino acids long. CDR1 is MNHEY and CDR2 is SMNVEV in the germline V gene (reference sequence). Trimming at V came to 2 bases and at J to 7 bases, leaving 5 bases not matched to a gene. This chain's CDR3 is CASSLTSGIWNEQFF. For the CDR3, the DNA is TGTGCCAGCAGTTTAACTAGCGGGATTTGGAATGAGCAGTTCTTC.

This clone was recorded once. The gene calls are TRBV5-4 and TRBJ1-1; D unclear. This CDR3 contains 11 residues. Germline values: CDR1 SGHNT, CDR2 YYREEE (reference sequence). V lost 1 base and J lost 7, with 5 bases in between. CDR3 sequence reads: CASSLSDEAFF. CDR3 nucleotide sequence: TGTGCCAGCAGCTTGTCAGATGAAGCTTTCTTT.

This clone was counted only a few times. The genes are TRBV19 and TRBJ1-5, with 8 positions matching TRBD1. The CDR3 sequence is 13 residues long. V lost 8 bases, J lost 5 bases, and 5 bases stayed unmatched. Germline-derived CDR1 and CDR2 are LNHDA and SQIVND (reference sequence). The DNA for the CDR3 is TGTGCCAGTCAGGACAGGGAGCATCAGCCCCAGCATTTT. It is translated as CASQDREHQPQHF.

This clone has a single count. J is TRBJ1-3 and V is TRBV7-2; tentative D call: TRBD1 (5 bases). Germline V gene sequence: CDR1 SGHTA, CDR2 FQGNSA. This CDR3 region has 18 residues. The V and J ends lost 2 bases and 0 bases respectively, with 17 bases between them. CDR3 protein: CASSLYRLDSFSGNTIYF. The CDR3 DNA follows: TGTGCCAGCAGCTTATACCGCCTCGACAGCTTCTCTGGAAACACCATATATTTT.

This chain connects TRBV5-1 to TRBJ2-2; 8 nucleotides line up with TRBD1. This CDR3 contains 15 residues. V was clipped by 0 bases and J by 6 bases; unmatched bases: 4. The germline V gene encodes CDR1 SGHRS and CDR2 YFSETQ. The CDR3 loop is CASSLEGRGPGELFF. For the CDR3, the DNA is TGCGCCAGCAGCTTGGAGGGCAGGGGGCCCGGGGAGCTGTTTTTT.

This chain connects TRBV6-1 to TRBJ2-5, with unresolved D. The germline V and J ends were trimmed by 0 bases and 2 bases, with 10 bases remaining between them. Germline assignment: CDR1 MNHNS and CDR2 SASEGT. This CDR3 is 15 amino acids long. The CDR3, as DNA: TGTGCCAGCAGTGAAGCCCAAGTAGGGCAAGAGACCCAGTACTTC. The encoded protein is CASSEAQVGQETQYF.

This sequence joins TRBV6-5 and TRBJ2-2; D not certain. CDR3 length: 14 amino acids. The germline V gene has CDR1 MNHEY and CDR2 SVGAGI. The V end was cut by 2 bases, the J end by 6 bases, with 10 bases between. CDR3 coding DNA: TGTGCCAGCAGTTACGGCGGAGCCCCCGGGGAGCTGTTTTTT. Translated, it gives CASSYGGAPGELFF.